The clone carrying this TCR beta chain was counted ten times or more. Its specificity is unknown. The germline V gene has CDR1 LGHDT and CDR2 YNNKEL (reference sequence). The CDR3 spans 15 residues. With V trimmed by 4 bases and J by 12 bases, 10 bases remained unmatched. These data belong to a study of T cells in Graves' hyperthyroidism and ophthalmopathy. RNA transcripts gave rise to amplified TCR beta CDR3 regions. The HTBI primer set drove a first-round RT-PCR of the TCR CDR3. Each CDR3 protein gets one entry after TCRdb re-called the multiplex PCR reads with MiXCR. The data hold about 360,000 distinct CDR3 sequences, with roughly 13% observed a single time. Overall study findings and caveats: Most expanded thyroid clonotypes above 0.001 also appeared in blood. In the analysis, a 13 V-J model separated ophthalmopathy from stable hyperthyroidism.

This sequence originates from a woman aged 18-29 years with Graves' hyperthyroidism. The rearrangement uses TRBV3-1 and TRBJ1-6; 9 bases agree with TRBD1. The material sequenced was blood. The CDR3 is CASSLRHRGQGPLHF. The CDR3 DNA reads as TGTGCCAGCAGCCTCCGACACAGGGGGCAGGGACCCCTCCACTTT.